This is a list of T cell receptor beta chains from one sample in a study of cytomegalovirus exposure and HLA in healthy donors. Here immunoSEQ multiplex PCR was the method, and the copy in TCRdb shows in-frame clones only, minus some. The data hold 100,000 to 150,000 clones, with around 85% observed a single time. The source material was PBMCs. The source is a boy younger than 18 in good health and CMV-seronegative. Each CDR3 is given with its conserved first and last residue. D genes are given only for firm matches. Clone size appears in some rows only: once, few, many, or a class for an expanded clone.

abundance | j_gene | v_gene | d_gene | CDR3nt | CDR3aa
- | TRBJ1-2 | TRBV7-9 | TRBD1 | TGTGCCAGCACGGGGGACAGGGTGAACTATGGCTACACCTTC | CASTGDRVNYGYTF
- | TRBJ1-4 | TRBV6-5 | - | TGTGCCAGCTTACGGACAGCGACTAATGAAAAACTGTTTTTT | CASLRTATNEKLFF
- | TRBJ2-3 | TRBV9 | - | TGTGCCAGCAGCGTAGATTGGGGCCGGACAGATACGCAGTATTTT | CASSVDWGRTDTQYF
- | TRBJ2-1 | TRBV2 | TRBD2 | TGTGCCAGCACTGCGGGAGTGGACTTGCTCTACAATGAGCAGTTCTTC | CASTAGVDLLYNEQFF
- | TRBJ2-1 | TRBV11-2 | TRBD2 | TGTGCCAGCAGCTTTGGCGGGGGGGCTGTAAATGAGCAGTTCTTC | CASSFGGGAVNEQFF
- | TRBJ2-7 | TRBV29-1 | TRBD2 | TGCAGCGTTGGGCGGGGGTCCTACGAGCAGTACTTC | CSVGRGSYEQYF
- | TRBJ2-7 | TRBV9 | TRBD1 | TGTGCCAGCAGCAGAGACAGGGTGGGGTACGAGCAGTACTTC | CASSRDRVGYEQYF
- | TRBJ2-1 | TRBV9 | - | TGTGCCAGCAGCGTAGCAGGGGCCTCCTCCAATGAGCAGTTCTTC | CASSVAGASSNEQFF
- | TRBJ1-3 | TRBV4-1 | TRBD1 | TGCGCCAGCAGCCAAGAGGGGGACAGTCCGAGAAACACCATATATTTT | CASSQEGDSPRNTIYF
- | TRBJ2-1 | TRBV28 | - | TGTGCCAGCGACTATTCGGGTGGGGGCGACTACAATGAGCAGTTCTTC | CASDYSGGGDYNEQFF
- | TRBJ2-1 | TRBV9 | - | TGTGCCAGCAGCGTAGGGTCGGGTTCCTACAATGAGCAGTTCTTC | CASSVGSGSYNEQFF
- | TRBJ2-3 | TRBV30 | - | TGTGCCTGGAGTGTAACTTCTCCTACCACAGATACGCAGTATTTT | CAWSVTSPTTDTQYF
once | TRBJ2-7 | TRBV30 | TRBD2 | TGTGCCTGGAGTATGACTAGCGGGAGTGGTGAGCAGTACTTC | CAWSMTSGSGEQYF
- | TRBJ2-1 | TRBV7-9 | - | TGTGCCAGCAGCCAACAGGGTAATGAGCAGTTCTTC | CASSQQGNEQFF
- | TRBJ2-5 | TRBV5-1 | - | TGCGCCAGCAGCTTGGACGGACAGCTGTACCAAGAGACCCAGTACTTC | CASSLDGQLYQETQYF
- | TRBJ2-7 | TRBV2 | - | TGTGCCAGCAGTCTTGAGGGCCTAGGCGAGCAGTACTTC | CASSLEGLGEQYF
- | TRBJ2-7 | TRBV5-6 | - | TGTGCCAGCAGCTTTTCACCGGGCTACGAGCAGTACTTC | CASSFSPGYEQYF
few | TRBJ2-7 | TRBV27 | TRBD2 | TGTGCCAGCAGTTATCAGCGGGGGTTGTACGAGCAGTACTTC | CASSYQRGLYEQYF
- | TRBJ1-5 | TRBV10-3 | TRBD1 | TGTGCCATCAGTGACGGACAGGGGGAGAATCAGCCCCAGCATTTT | CAISDGQGENQPQHF
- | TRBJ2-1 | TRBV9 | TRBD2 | TGTGCCAGCAGCGCCCGTCCCGGGACTAGTTCATACAATGAGCAGTTCTTC | CASSARPGTSSYNEQFF
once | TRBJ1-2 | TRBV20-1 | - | TGCAGTGCTATCGGTTCCTATGGCTACACCTTC | CSAIGSYGYTF
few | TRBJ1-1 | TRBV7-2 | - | TGTGCCAGCAGCTTACGACAGCTAAACACTGAAGCTTTCTTT | CASSLRQLNTEAFF
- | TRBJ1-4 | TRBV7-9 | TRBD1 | TGTTCCAGCAGCTTAGCTCAGGGGGTTAATAATGAAAAACTGTTTTTT | CSSSLAQGVNNEKLFF
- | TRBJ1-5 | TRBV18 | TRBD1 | TGTGCCAGCTCACCAGGCAGGGGGCCGAGCAATCAGCCCCAGCATTTT | CASSPGRGPSNQPQHF
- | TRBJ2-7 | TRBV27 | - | TGTGCCAGCATCCCATCCGGGTCCCTCTACGAGCAGTACTTC | CASIPSGSLYEQYF
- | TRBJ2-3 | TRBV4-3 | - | TGCGCCAGCAGCCAAGATACACGCACAGATACGCAGTATTTT | CASSQDTRTDTQYF
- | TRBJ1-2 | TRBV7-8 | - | TGTGCCAGCAGCTTATCCCTCGGGGGTGGCTACACCTTC | CASSLSLGGGYTF
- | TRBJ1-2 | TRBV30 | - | TGTGCCTGGAGTCTTTGGGGAGATGGCTACACCTTC | CAWSLWGDGYTF
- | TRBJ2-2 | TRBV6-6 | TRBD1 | TGTGCCAGCGGCACCGGGACAGGCTTCGGGGAGCTGTTTTTT | CASGTGTGFGELFF
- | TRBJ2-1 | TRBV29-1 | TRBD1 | TGCAGCGTTAGCGTTAGTATTGGGACAGGGGCGAACAATGAGCAGTTCTTC | CSVSVSIGTGANNEQFF
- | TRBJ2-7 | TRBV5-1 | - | TGCGCCAGCAGCTTGGGGGACACTGGCGACGAGCAGTACTTC | CASSLGDTGDEQYF
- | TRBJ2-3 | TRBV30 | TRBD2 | TGTGCCTCGTCGTTCTGGCGGGAGCCAGATACGCAGTATTTT | CASSFWREPDTQYF